This passage covers 15 T cell receptor beta chains from one sample sequenced in a study of blood T cell repertoires in COVID-19. TCRdb's copy holds only in-frame clones and misses some; the assay was immunoSEQ multiplex PCR. The table has about 250,000 clones, roughly 87% seen once. The sequenced material came from PBMCs or T cells enriched from blood (not recorded which). The receptors were sampled from a young woman with acute COVID-19.

The rearrangement links TRBV5-1 to TRBJ2-7, with D perhaps TRBD2 (6 bases). Trimming removed 4 bases from V and 2 bases from J, with 16 bases in between. This CDR3 comprises 15 residues. Germline V gene sequence: CDR1 SGHRS, CDR2 YFSETQ. The CDR3 region has the DNA TGCGCCAGCAGCCCCATGGGAGGAGCTACCTACGAGCAGTACTTC. The encoded protein is CASSPMGGATYEQYF.

The V and J genes are TRBV4-1 and TRBJ2-7; D might be TRBD2 (5 bases). The CDR3 spans 13 residues. Germline assignment: CDR1 MGHRA and CDR2 YSYEKL. V was shortened by 4 bases and J by 5 bases, with 12 bases between the two germline ends. The chain's CDR3 is CASSPRAGDEQYF. The DNA of the CDR3 is TGCGCCAGCAGCCCCCGGGCGGGCGACGAGCAGTACTTC.

The gene calls are TRBV7-2 and TRBJ1-6, with a weak D call TRBD1 (6 bases). The CDR3 runs 16 residues. Trimming left V 3 bases short and J 2 bases short, with 11 bases between. CDR1 and CDR2 (germline): SGHTA, FQGNSA. The DNA of the CDR3 is TGTGCCAGCAGCTTCACAGGGCTTACCTATAATTCACCCCTCCACTTT. It yields the protein CASSFTGLTYNSPLHF.

The chain couples TRBV28 to TRBJ2-1; maybe TRBD1 (6 bases). This CDR3 is built from 12 residues. The germline V gene has CDR1 MDHEN and CDR2 SYDVKM. The V end lost 8 bases, the J end lost 13 bases, and 18 bases lay between the germline ends. The CDR3 sequence: CASVAPRGGQFF. The CDR3 region has the DNA TGTGCCAGCGTAGCACCTCGAGGGGGACAGTTCTTC.

The sample holds one count of this clone. The gene calls are TRBV7-2 and TRBJ1-3; TRBD1 matches 7 bases. CDR1 and CDR2 (germline): SGHTA, FQGNSA. The CDR3 has 16 amino acids. With V trimmed by 5 bases and J by 1 base, 8 bases remained unmatched. This CDR3 reads CASSQRQGNSGNTIYF. The CDR3, as DNA: TGTGCCAGCAGCCAGCGACAGGGTAATTCTGGAAACACCATATATTTT.

CDR3 bases: TGTGCCACCCGAGGACAGGGGGAGTTGAACACTGAAGCTTTCTTT. Amino acids: CATRGQGELNTEAFF. The genes are TRBV24-1 and TRBJ1-1; 10 positions match TRBD1. The CDR3 runs 15 residues. The V segment lost 9 bases and the J segment 0 bases; nucleotides outside the gene matches: 6. Germline V gives CDR1 KGHDR, CDR2 SFDVKD.

CDR3 protein: CASSPTGQAVVRNQPQHF. For the CDR3, the DNA is TGTGCCAGCAGTCCGACCGGACAGGCGGTGGTGCGCAATCAGCCCCAGCATTTT. This chain connects TRBV6-6 to TRBJ1-5; 7 bases map to TRBD1. The CDR3 is 18 amino acids. CDR1 MNHNY and CDR2 SVGAGI come from the germline V gene (reference sequence). After removal of 5 bases from V and 2 bases from J, the junction contained 15 bases not matched to a gene.

V usage is TRBV5-6 and J usage is TRBJ1-2; D is unclear. Trimming left V 4 bases short and J 3 bases short, with 13 bases between. CDR1 SGHDT and CDR2 YYEEEE come from the germline V gene. The CDR3 consists of 14 residues. DNA for the CDR3: TGTGCCAGCAGCAATCCACCCCGGGACTATGGCTACACCTTC. It codes for CASSNPPRDYGYTF.

The chain is built from TRBV28 and TRBJ1-1; 8 bases match TRBD1. Germline assignment: CDR1 MDHEN and CDR2 SYDVKM. After removal of 3 bases from V and 6 bases from J, the junction contained 15 bases not matched to a gene. CDR3 size: 17 residues. CDR3 residues: CASSLESRGQGGAEAFF. CDR3 DNA: TGTGCCAGCAGTTTGGAGTCGCGCGGACAGGGAGGGGCTGAAGCTTTCTTT.

The CDR3 reads CASSEGTGKNTEAFF. CDR3 in DNA: TGTGCCAGCAGTGAAGGGACAGGGAAGAACACTGAAGCTTTCTTT. The chain employs TRBV6-1 and TRBJ1-1; 8 bases line up with TRBD1. The germline CDR1 and CDR2 sequences are MNHNS and SASEGT. V lost 1 base and J lost 1; bases outside the gene matches: 2. This CDR3 spans 15 amino acids.

The chain uses TRBV5-1 and TRBJ2-1, with 14 bases fitting TRBD2. Germline V gene data show CDR1 as SGHRS and CDR2 as YFSETQ. The CDR3 consists of 17 residues. The ends lost 3 bases at V and 7 bases at J; junction bases unmatched: 9. CDR3: CASSSPGTSGSLNEQFF. In DNA form, the CDR3 reads TGCGCCAGCAGCTCACCCGGGACTAGCGGGAGTCTGAATGAGCAGTTCTTC.

The chain couples TRBV28 to TRBJ1-3, with TRBD1 identical over 7 bases. CDR3 length equals 17 residues. The germline CDR1 and CDR2 sequences are MDHEN and SYDVKM. Trimming removed 3 bases from V and 0 bases from J; junction bases left unmatched: 8. CDR3 region: CASSFGTVWGSGNTIYF. The CDR3 nucleotides are TGTGCCAGCAGTTTCGGGACAGTTTGGGGCTCTGGAAACACCATATATTTT.

The V call is TRBV28, the J call TRBJ1-6, with 9 bases aligning to TRBD1. Germline V gene lookup returns CDR1 MDHEN and CDR2 SYDVKM. The CDR3 has 14 residues. Germline trimming cut 4 bases from V and 8 bases from J; bases unmatched to any gene: 3. The CDR3 DNA follows: TGTGCCAGCAGTTCACAGGGGGCGGATTCACCCCTCCACTTT. This gives the protein CASSSQGADSPLHF.

This sequence joins TRBV7-2 and TRBJ2-1, with 16 bases that match TRBD2. This CDR3 is 16 amino acids long. With 1 base clipped from V and 7 bases from J, the junction kept 1 base outside the gene matches. Germline assignment: CDR1 SGHTA and CDR2 FQGNSA. CDR3: CASSLVGLAGGNEQFF. As DNA, the CDR3 is TGTGCCAGCAGCTTAGTGGGACTAGCGGGAGGGAATGAGCAGTTCTTC.

J is TRBJ2-7 and V is TRBV3-1 (or the pseudogene TRBV3-2); D gene ambiguous. Trimming took off 4 bases at V and 3 bases at J, with 10 bases between the two ends. The CDR3 spans 13 residues. Germline V lookup: CDR1 LGHDT, CDR2 YNNKEL (reference sequence). In DNA, the CDR3 is TGTGCCAGCAGCCCGAAACAGAACTACGAGCAGTACTTC. Translated, it gives CASSPKQNYEQYF.